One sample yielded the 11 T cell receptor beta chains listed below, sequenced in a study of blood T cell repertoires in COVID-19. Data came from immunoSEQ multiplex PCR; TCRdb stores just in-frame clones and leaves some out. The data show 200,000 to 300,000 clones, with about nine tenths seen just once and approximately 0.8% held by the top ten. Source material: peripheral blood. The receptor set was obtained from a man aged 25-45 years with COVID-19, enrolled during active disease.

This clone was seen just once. The CDR3 sequence is CASDSSLTEAFF. DNA of the CDR3: TGTGCCAGCGACAGTTCCCTAACTGAAGCTTTCTTT. The chain recombines TRBV28 with TRBJ1-1; D might be TRBD1 (5 bases). The ends were cut back, 8 bases at V and 5 bases at J, with 12 bases in the middle. The CDR3 contains 12 residues. The germline gives CDR1 MDHEN, CDR2 SYDVKM.

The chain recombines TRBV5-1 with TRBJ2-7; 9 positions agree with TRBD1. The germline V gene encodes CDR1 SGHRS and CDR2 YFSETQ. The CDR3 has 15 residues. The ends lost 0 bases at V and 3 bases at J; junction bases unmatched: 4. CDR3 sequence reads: CASSLDGQGIYEQYF. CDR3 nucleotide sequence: TGCGCCAGCAGCTTGGACGGACAGGGGATCTACGAGCAGTACTTC.

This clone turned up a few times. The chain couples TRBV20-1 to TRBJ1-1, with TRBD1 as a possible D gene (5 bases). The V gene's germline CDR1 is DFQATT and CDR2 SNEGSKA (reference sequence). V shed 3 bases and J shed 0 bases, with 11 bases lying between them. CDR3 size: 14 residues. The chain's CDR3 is CSASGGGMNTEAFF. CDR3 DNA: TGCAGTGCTAGTGGGGGGGGAATGAACACTGAAGCTTTCTTT.

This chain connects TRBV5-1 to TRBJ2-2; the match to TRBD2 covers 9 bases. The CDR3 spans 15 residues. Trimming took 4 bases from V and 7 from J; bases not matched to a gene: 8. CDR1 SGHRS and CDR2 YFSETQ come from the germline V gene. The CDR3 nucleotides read TGCGCCAGCAGCCAAAGACTAGCGGAGGGCGGGGAGCTGTTTTTT. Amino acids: CASSQRLAEGGELFF.

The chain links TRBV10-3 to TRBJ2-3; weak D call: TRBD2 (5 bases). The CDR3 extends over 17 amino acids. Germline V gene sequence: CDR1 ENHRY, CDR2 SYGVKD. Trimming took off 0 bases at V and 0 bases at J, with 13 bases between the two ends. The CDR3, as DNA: TGTGCCATCAGTGAGTCGGACTGGCCCGCTAGCACAGATACGCAGTATTTT. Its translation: CAISESDWPASTDTQYF.

The CDR3 loop reads CSARDNYEQFF. CDR3 in DNA: TGCAGTGCTAGAGATAATTATGAGCAGTTCTTC. V gene TRBV20-1 combines with J gene TRBJ2-1, with D unclear. Germline CDR1 and CDR2: DFQATT and SNEGSKA (reference sequence). V lost 0 bases and J 8 bases, leaving 5 bases between the germline ends. The CDR3 is 11 residues long.

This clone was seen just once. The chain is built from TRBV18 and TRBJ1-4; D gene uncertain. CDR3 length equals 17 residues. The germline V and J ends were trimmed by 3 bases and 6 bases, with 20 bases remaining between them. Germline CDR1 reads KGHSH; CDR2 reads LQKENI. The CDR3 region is CASSPYREPLGDEKLFF. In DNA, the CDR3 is TGTGCCAGCTCACCCTACCGGGAGCCCCTCGGAGATGAAAAACTGTTTTTT.

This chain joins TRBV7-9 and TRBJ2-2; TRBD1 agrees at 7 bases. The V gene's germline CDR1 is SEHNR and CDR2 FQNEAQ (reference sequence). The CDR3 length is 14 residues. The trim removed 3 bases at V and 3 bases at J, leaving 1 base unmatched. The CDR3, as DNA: TGTGCCAGCAGCTTCACAGGGGACACCGGGGAGCTGTTTTTT. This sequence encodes CASSFTGDTGELFF.

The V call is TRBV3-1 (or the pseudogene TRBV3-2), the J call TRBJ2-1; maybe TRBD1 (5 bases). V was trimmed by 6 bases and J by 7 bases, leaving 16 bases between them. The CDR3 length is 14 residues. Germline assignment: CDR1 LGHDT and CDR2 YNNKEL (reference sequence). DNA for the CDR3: TGTGCCAGCAGAGAAGGGGCCGGACGAAATGAGCAGTTCTTC. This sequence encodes CASREGAGRNEQFF.

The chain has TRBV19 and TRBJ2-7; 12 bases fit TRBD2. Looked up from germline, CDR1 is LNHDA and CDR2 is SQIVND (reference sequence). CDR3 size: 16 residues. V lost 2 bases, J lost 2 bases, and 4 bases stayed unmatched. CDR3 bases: TGTGCCAGTAGTATACGACTAGCGGGGGAAACCTACGAGCAGTACTTC. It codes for CASSIRLAGETYEQYF. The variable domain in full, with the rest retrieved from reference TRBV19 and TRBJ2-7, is DGGITQSPKYLFRKEGQNVTLSCEQNLNHDAMYWYRQDPGQGLRLIYYSQIVNDFQKGDIAEGYSVSREKKESFPLTVTSAQKNPTAFYLCASSIRLAGETYEQYFGPGTRLTVT.

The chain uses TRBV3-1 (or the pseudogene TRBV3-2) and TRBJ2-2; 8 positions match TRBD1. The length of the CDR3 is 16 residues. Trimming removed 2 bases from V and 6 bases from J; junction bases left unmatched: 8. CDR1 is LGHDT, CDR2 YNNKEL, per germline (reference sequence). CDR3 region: CASSQMAGGNAGELFF. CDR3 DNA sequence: TGTGCCAGCAGCCAAATGGCAGGGGGCAACGCCGGGGAGCTGTTTTTT.